The 32 T cell receptor beta chains reported below all come from one sample, sequenced in a study of technical replicates of blood from a handful of donors (dated by TCRdb to 2016 to 2017). Preparation of the library involved the immunoSEQ multiplex PCR assay. TCRdb obtained this table from immuneACCESS and retained in-frame rearrangements with V and J assigned. These tables miss some clones; where compared with another copy, unresolved V genes account for less than half of the shortfall, and the remainder is unexplained. Recorded for this sample are 65,000 to 80,000 clones; 85% to 95% of them occurred a single time. The ten largest make up 0.25% of the sample. The sequenced material came from T cells isolated from PBMCs. Source of these receptors: a human donor in good health.

The rearrangement joins TRBV19 to TRBJ2-7; the match to TRBD1 covers 8 bases. The trim removed 6 bases at V and 6 bases at J, leaving 7 bases unmatched. The CDR3 consists of 13 residues. Germline lookup yields CDR1 LNHDA and CDR2 SQIVND (reference sequence). The CDR3: CASSQGATSEQYF. The CDR3, as DNA: TGTGCCAGTAGCCAGGGGGCTACCTCCGAGCAGTACTTC.

V usage is TRBV11-1 and J usage is TRBJ2-7, with TRBD2 matching over 10 bases. J gave up 3 bases and V 3 bases, and 11 bases lay outside the gene matches. This CDR3 comprises 17 residues. Germline lookup yields CDR1 SGHAT and CDR2 FQDESV (reference sequence). CDR3 sequence: CASSFGLAVAPIYEQYF. The CDR3 DNA reads as TGTGCCAGCAGCTTCGGACTAGCGGTCGCTCCAATCTACGAGCAGTACTTC.

This rearrangement joins TRBV15 to TRBJ2-1; a weak D match, TRBD2 (7 bases). CDR3 size: 20 residues. Trimming stripped 2 bases from V and 8 bases from J, with 31 bases between. Germline V gives CDR1 LNHNV, CDR2 YYDKDF (reference sequence). In DNA, the CDR3 is TGTGCCACCAGCAGACAACTCGGGCGGGGGCCTGAGGACGGGGGCTATGAGCAGTTCTTC. It translates to CATSRQLGRGPEDGGYEQFF. Drawing the rest from reference TRBV15 and TRBJ2-1, the complete variable domain is DAMVIQNPRYQVTQFGKPVTLSCSQTLNHNVMYWYQQKSSQAPKLLFHYYDKDFNNEADTPDNFQSRRPNTSFCFLDIRSPGLGDTAMYLCATSRQLGRGPEDGGYEQFFGPGTRLTVL.

The chain joins TRBV28 to TRBJ1-4, with D unresolved. The germline gives CDR1 MDHEN, CDR2 SYDVKM. Trimming shortened V by 3 bases and J by 11 bases, and 16 bases separated the two germline ends. This CDR3 region has 14 residues. The CDR3 is CASSFEGSQGKLFF. The DNA for the CDR3 is TGTGCCAGCAGTTTCGAGGGCTCCCAAGGGAAACTGTTTTTT.

This chain uses TRBV9 with TRBJ1-1; the D gene is possibly TRBD1 (6 bases). Trimming removed 4 bases at V and 1 base at J, with 8 bases between. This CDR3 comprises 13 residues. Germline V gene sequence: CDR1 SGDLS, CDR2 YYNGEE. The CDR3 nucleotides are TGTGCCAGCAGCCCACAGGGGAACACTGAAGCTTTCTTT. It yields the protein CASSPQGNTEAFF.

As DNA, the CDR3 is TGTGCCAGCAGCGTAGAAGAGCGGGAGGTGGCGGAGACCCAGTACTTC. Protein product: CASSVEEREVAETQYF. The rearrangement links TRBV9 to TRBJ2-5, with 9 bases aligning to TRBD2. The CDR3 contains 16 residues. Germline V gene lookup returns CDR1 SGDLS and CDR2 YYNGEE. V was clipped by 0 bases and J by 5 bases; unmatched bases: 8.

The chain carries TRBV6-6 and TRBJ1-5, with TRBD1 identical over 8 bases. J gave up 4 bases and V 2 bases, and 7 bases lay outside the gene matches. CDR1 MNHNY and CDR2 SVGAGI come from the germline V gene (reference sequence). The CDR3 length is 16 residues. The CDR3 coding sequence is TGTGCCAGCAGTTACCAGGGACAGGCGAGTAATCAGCCCCAGCATTTT. It is translated as CASSYQGQASNQPQHF.

This chain uses TRBV5-1 with TRBJ2-7; 11 bases agree with TRBD2. In germline, CDR1 is SGHRS, CDR2 YFSETQ. This CDR3 is 17 amino acids long. J lost 3 bases, V lost 0 bases, and 8 bases had no gene match. This chain's CDR3 is CASSLGSSGRHGYEQYF. The CDR3 DNA is TGCGCCAGCAGCTTGGGGTCTAGCGGGAGGCACGGCTACGAGCAGTACTTC.

The genes are TRBV28 and TRBJ2-3; D is uncertain. V dropped 6 bases and J dropped 3 bases, with 10 bases sitting between them. Germline V gene data show CDR1 as MDHEN and CDR2 as SYDVKM. This CDR3 contains 13 residues. The CDR3 region has the DNA TGTGCCAGCAGCCAACTCCTTACAGATACGCAGTATTTT. This codes for CASSQLLTDTQYF.

This clone occurred once. V is TRBV30 and J is TRBJ1-6; D might be TRBD1 (6 bases). The CDR3 loop spans 15 amino acids. The germline CDR1 and CDR2 sequences are GTSNPN and SVGIG (reference sequence). The V and J ends lost 0 bases and 6 bases respectively, with 12 bases between them. The CDR3 loop reads CAWSVTGHRNSPLHF. In DNA form, the CDR3 reads TGTGCCTGGAGTGTGACGGGACACCGTAATTCACCCCTCCACTTT.

This chain connects TRBV6-6 to TRBJ2-5; the D is unclear. Germline loops: CDR1 MNHNY, CDR2 SVGAGI (reference sequence). The CDR3 covers 11 residues. V was clipped by 6 bases and J by 4 bases, with 6 bases between them. This CDR3 is CASRTRETQYF. CDR3 nucleotides: TGTGCCAGCAGAACCAGAGAGACCCAGTACTTC.

The chain joins TRBV6-1 to TRBJ1-1; D is perhaps TRBD1 (5 bases). The germline V gene encodes CDR1 MNHNS and CDR2 SASEGT. V was shortened by 2 bases and J by 4 bases, with 11 bases between the two germline ends. The CDR3 is made up of 14 amino acids. The CDR3: CASSEWGAGTEAFF. CDR3 bases: TGTGCCAGCAGTGAATGGGGCGCCGGCACTGAAGCTTTCTTT.

V usage is TRBV28 and J usage is TRBJ1-5, with D perhaps matching TRBD1 (5 bases). Germline V CDR1 and CDR2: MDHEN, SYDVKM. V gave up 4 bases and J gave up 3 bases, with 13 bases separating them. This CDR3 spans 15 amino acids. The chain's CDR3 is CASSSVDSINQPQHF. The CDR3 nucleotides are TGTGCCAGCAGTTCCGTTGACAGTATCAATCAGCCCCAGCATTTT.

The V gene is TRBV30, the J gene TRBJ2-1; D is perhaps TRBD2 (6 bases). Germline V gene lookup returns CDR1 GTSNPN and CDR2 SVGIG (reference sequence). CDR3 length equals 12 residues. Trimming pared 4 bases from V and 6 bases from J, leaving 10 bases between. Written as DNA, the CDR3 is TGTGCCTGGAAGGGACTTACCAATGAGCAGTTCTTC. Translating gives CAWKGLTNEQFF.

V gene TRBV5-4 combines with J gene TRBJ1-2; D call uncertain. CDR3 length equals 14 residues. Germline V lookup: CDR1 SGHNT, CDR2 YYREEE (reference sequence). V dropped 4 bases and J dropped 4 bases, with 14 bases sitting between them. The CDR3 nucleotides read TGTGCCAGCAGCCCCGGGGTAGGCGGCTATGGCTACACCTTC. Protein sequence: CASSPGVGGYGYTF.

V gene TRBV5-1 combines with J gene TRBJ2-2; 7 positions agree with TRBD2. The V segment lost 0 bases and the J segment 4 bases; nucleotides outside the gene matches: 3. CDR3 length: 15 residues. Looked up from germline, CDR1 is SGHRS and CDR2 is YFSETQ. The CDR3 is CASSLVASGTGELFF. The CDR3, as DNA: TGCGCCAGCAGCTTGGTGGCTAGCGGCACCGGGGAGCTGTTTTTT.

The chain has TRBV5-1 and TRBJ2-3; D remains ambiguous. V was shortened by 2 bases and J by 0 bases, with 7 bases between the two germline ends. The CDR3 runs 14 residues. The germline CDR1 and CDR2 sequences are SGHRS and YFSETQ. The CDR3 DNA reads as TGCGCCAGCAGCTTTGGCTCTAGCACAGATACGCAGTATTTT. It yields the protein CASSFGSSTDTQYF.

The genes are TRBV10-1 and TRBJ1-5; weak D call: TRBD1 (6 bases). The germline V gene encodes CDR1 WNHNN and CDR2 SYGVQD (reference sequence). The V end lost 7 bases, the J end lost 4 bases, and 20 bases lay between the germline ends. CDR3 size: 16 residues. In nucleotides, the CDR3 is TGCGCCAGCATCTTTGACAGGTTCTATCGAAATCAGCCCCAGCATTTT. Translation: CASIFDRFYRNQPQHF.

V and J are TRBV7-2 and TRBJ2-7, with 8 positions matching TRBD2. Germline loops: CDR1 SGHTA, CDR2 FQGNSA. Trimming at V came to 4 bases and at J to 4 bases, leaving 3 bases not matched to a gene. This CDR3 has 13 residues. The CDR3: CASSSGLVYEQYF. The CDR3 DNA reads as TGTGCCAGCAGCTCGGGACTAGTGTACGAGCAGTACTTC.

The chain is built from TRBV6-1 and TRBJ1-4; no clear D. V gave up 6 bases and J gave up 6 bases, with 14 bases separating them. The germline V gene encodes CDR1 MNHNS and CDR2 SASEGT. The CDR3 length is 14 residues. The CDR3 sequence: CASRARLKDEKLFF. The CDR3 nucleotides read TGTGCCAGCAGAGCTAGATTGAAAGATGAAAAACTGTTTTTT.

The V gene is TRBV11-2, the J gene TRBJ2-3, with TRBD2 matching 9 bases. V gave up 2 bases and J gave up 6 bases; unmatched junction bases: 3. The CDR3 runs 14 residues. Germline CDR1 is SGHAT and CDR2 is FQNNGV. CDR3 in DNA: TGTGCCAGCAGCTTAAGCGGGAGGTGGGATACGCAGTATTTT. Its translation is CASSLSGRWDTQYF.

This clone appeared once. This rearrangement joins TRBV28 to TRBJ1-1, with no clear D. Between the trimmed V and J ends, which lost 3 bases and 4 bases, there was a span of 12 bases. Germline values: CDR1 MDHEN, CDR2 SYDVKM. The CDR3 has 14 residues. The CDR3 bases are TGTGCCAGCAGTTTTCCACTTGGAGGCACTGAAGCTTTCTTT. Amino acid sequence: CASSFPLGGTEAFF.

The gene calls are TRBV27 and TRBJ2-1; TRBD2 aligns across 7 bases. The J segment lost 5 bases and the V segment lost 5 bases, leaving 12 bases of the junction unmatched. Germline CDR1 is MNHEY and CDR2 is SMNVEV (reference sequence). The CDR3 has 16 amino acids. The CDR3 loop is CASSHIGAGADNEQFF. DNA for the CDR3: TGTGCCAGCAGTCACATTGGCGCGGGAGCGGACAATGAGCAGTTCTTC.

The chain links TRBV5-1 to TRBJ1-1; D not resolved. V lost 3 bases and J lost 2, with 11 bases in between. CDR3 length: 14 residues. Germline values: CDR1 SGHRS, CDR2 YFSETQ. CDR3 sequence (DNA): TGCGCCAGCAGCTCCGACATGACAAACACTGAAGCTTTCTTT. Its translation: CASSSDMTNTEAFF.

The J gene is TRBJ1-6, the V gene TRBV19; D possibly corresponds to TRBD1 (6 bases). The V gene lost 7 bases and the J gene lost 10 bases, with 17 bases spanning the gap. CDR1 is LNHDA and CDR2 is SQIVND in the germline V gene (reference sequence). This CDR3 is 14 amino acids long. The CDR3 nucleotides are TGTGCCAGTAATTCCGGGACATCTTCCTCACCCCTCCACTTT. Encoded protein: CASNSGTSSSPLHF.

The CDR3 protein is CASSLAAWGVTTGELFF. In DNA form, the CDR3 reads TGTGCCAGCAGCTTAGCTGCGTGGGGGGTCACCACCGGGGAGCTGTTTTTT. This chain uses TRBV11-3 with TRBJ2-2; tentatively, D is TRBD2 (6 bases). Germline V gene data show CDR1 as SGHNT and CDR2 as YENEEA. V gave up 1 base and J gave up 4 bases, with 16 bases separating them. This CDR3 is built from 17 residues.

This clone was seen only once. The chain joins TRBV28 to TRBJ2-7, with D maybe TRBD1 (5 bases). Germline CDR1 MDHEN, CDR2 SYDVKM. The V and J ends lost 6 bases and 2 bases respectively, with 14 bases between them. The CDR3 consists of 14 residues. The CDR3 sequence: CASRQDGVPYEQYF. The CDR3 nucleotides read TGTGCCAGCAGACAGGACGGCGTACCCTACGAGCAGTACTTC.

V usage is TRBV7-2 and J usage is TRBJ2-2; tentatively, D is TRBD2 (5 bases). Looked up from germline, CDR1 is SGHTA and CDR2 is FQGNSA. Trimming shortened V by 8 bases and J by 4 bases, and 14 bases separated the two germline ends. CDR3 length: 14 amino acids. CDR3 bases: TGTGCCAGCGAGGGCAAGCGGTCCACCGGGGAGCTGTTTTTT. Amino acid sequence: CASEGKRSTGELFF.

This chain joins TRBV6-4 and TRBJ2-1, with D perhaps TRBD2 (6 bases). V was trimmed by 6 bases and J by 0 bases, leaving 24 bases between them. The CDR3 totals 19 residues. Germline V gene lookup returns CDR1 MRHNA and CDR2 SNTAGT. CDR3 nucleotide sequence: TGTGCCAGCAGCGAAAACGGGGATCGGGAGTGGAGCTCCTACAATGAGCAGTTCTTC. Translating gives CASSENGDREWSSYNEQFF.

This clone has more than one count but fewer than ten. This chain joins TRBV13 and TRBJ1-1, with a tentative D call TRBD1 (6 bases). V was clipped by 5 bases and J by 11 bases, with 18 bases between them. The germline gives CDR1 PRHDT, CDR2 FYEKMQ (reference sequence). CDR3 length: 13 amino acids. The chain's CDR3 is CASSPPRQVEAFF. CDR3 nucleotides: TGTGCCAGCAGCCCTCCCCGACAGGTTGAGGCTTTCTTT.

The chain uses TRBV9 and TRBJ2-7; the match to TRBD1 covers 7 bases. Germline V gene sequence: CDR1 SGDLS, CDR2 YYNGEE. The CDR3 extends over 16 amino acids. V lost 3 bases to trimming and J lost 3 bases; unmatched junction nucleotides: 12. CDR3 sequence: CASSENPGQQSYEQYF. Here the CDR3 DNA reads TGTGCCAGCAGCGAAAACCCGGGACAGCAGAGCTACGAGCAGTACTTC.

The gene calls are TRBV4-1 and TRBJ2-1; unclear D gene. Germline V gives CDR1 MGHRA, CDR2 YSYEKL. V lost 1 base to trimming and J lost 8 bases, with 12 bases between them. This CDR3 is built from 14 residues. The CDR3 spells CASSQVNSVYEQFF. CDR3 coding DNA: TGCGCCAGCAGCCAAGTGAATAGTGTTTATGAGCAGTTCTTC.